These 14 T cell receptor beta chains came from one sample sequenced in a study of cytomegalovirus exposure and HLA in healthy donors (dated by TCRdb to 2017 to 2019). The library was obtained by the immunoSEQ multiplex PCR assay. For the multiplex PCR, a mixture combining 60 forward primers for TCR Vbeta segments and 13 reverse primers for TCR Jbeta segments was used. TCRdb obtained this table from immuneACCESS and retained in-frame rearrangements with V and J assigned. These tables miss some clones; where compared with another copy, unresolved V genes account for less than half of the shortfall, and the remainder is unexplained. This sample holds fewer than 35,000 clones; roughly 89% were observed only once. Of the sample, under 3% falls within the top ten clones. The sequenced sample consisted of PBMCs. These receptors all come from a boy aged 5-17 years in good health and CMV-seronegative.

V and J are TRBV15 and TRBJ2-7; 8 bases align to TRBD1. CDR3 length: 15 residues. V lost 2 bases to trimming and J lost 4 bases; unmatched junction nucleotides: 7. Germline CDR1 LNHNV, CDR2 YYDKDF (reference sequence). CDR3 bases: TGTGCCACCAGCAGACTGGACAGGGTGTGGTACGAGCAGTACTTC. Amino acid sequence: CATSRLDRVWYEQYF.

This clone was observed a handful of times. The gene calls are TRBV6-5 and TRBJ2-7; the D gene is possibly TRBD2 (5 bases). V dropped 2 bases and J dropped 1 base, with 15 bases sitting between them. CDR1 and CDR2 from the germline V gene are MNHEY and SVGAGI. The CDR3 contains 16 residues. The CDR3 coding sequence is TGTGCCAGCAGTTACATGAGCGGAACGGGTTCCTACGAGCAGTACTTC. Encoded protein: CASSYMSGTGSYEQYF.

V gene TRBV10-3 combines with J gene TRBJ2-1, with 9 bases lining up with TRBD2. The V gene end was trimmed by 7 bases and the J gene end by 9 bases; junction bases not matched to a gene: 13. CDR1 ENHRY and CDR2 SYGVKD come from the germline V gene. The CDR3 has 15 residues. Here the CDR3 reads CAINLAGRNSPEQFF. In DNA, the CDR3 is TGTGCCATCAATCTAGCGGGGAGAAACTCCCCTGAGCAGTTCTTC.

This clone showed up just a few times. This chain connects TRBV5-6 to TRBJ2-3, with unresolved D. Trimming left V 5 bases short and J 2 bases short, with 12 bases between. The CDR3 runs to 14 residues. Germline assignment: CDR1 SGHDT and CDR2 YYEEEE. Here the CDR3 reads CASRERPPTDTQYF. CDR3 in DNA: TGTGCCAGCAGGGAGCGCCCCCCCACAGATACGCAGTATTTT.

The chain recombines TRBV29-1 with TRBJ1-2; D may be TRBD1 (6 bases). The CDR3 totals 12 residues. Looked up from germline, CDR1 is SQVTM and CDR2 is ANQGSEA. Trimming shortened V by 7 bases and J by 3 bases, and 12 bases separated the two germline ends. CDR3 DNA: TGCAGCGCCATCCCAGGGGACTATGGCTACACCTTC. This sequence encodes CSAIPGDYGYTF. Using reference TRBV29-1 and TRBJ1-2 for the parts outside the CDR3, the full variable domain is SAVISQKPSRDICQRGTSLTIQCQVDSQVTMMFWYRQQPGQSLTLIATANQGSEATYESGFVIDKFPISRPNLTFSTLTVSNMSPEDSSIYLCSAIPGDYGYTFGSGTRLTVV.

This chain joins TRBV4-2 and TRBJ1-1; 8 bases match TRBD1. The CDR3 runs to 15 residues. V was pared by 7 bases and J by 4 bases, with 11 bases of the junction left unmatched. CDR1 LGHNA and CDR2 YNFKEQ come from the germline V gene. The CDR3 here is CASTGTGGYTTEAFF. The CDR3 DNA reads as TGTGCCAGCACCGGTACAGGGGGTTATACCACTGAAGCTTTCTTT.

This CDR3 reads CASSHSAGTGELAKNIQYF. The CDR3 nucleotides read TGTGCCAGCAGCCATTCGGCCGGGACAGGGGAGTTAGCCAAAAACATTCAGTACTTC. The gene calls are TRBV5-8 and TRBJ2-4, with TRBD1 matching over 10 bases. The CDR3 is made up of 19 amino acids. Germline V gene data show CDR1 as SGHTS and CDR2 as YDEGEE. Trimming at V came to 4 bases and at J to 0 bases, leaving 13 bases not matched to a gene. The full variable domain, its missing parts supplied by reference TRBV5-8 and TRBJ2-4, is EAGVTQSPTHLIKTRGQQATLRCSPISGHTSVYWYQQALGLGLQFLLWYDEGEERNRGNFPPRFSGRQFPNYSSELNVNALELEDSALYLCASSHSAGTGELAKNIQYFGAGTRLSVL.

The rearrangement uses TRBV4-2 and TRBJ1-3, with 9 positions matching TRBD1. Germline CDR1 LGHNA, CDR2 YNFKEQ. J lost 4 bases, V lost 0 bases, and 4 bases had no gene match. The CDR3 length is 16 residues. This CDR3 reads CASSQDPGQGGNTIYF. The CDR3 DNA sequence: TGTGCCAGCAGCCAAGATCCAGGACAGGGGGGAAACACCATATATTTT.

This CDR3 reads CASSPPSGGFTDTQYF. In DNA, the CDR3 is TGTGCCAGCTCACCACCTTCGGGGGGTTTCACAGATACGCAGTATTTT. This chain links TRBV18 with TRBJ2-3, with 7 bases that match TRBD2. The CDR3 has 16 amino acids. CDR1 and CDR2 from the germline V gene are KGHSH and LQKENI. The trim removed 0 bases at V and 2 bases at J, leaving 5 bases unmatched.

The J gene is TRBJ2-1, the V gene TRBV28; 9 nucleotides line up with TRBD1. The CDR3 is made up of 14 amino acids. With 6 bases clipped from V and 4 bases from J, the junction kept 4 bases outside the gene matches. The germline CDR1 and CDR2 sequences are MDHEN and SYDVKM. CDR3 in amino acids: CASRTGGAYNEQFF. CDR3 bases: TGTGCCAGCAGGACAGGGGGTGCTTACAATGAGCAGTTCTTC.

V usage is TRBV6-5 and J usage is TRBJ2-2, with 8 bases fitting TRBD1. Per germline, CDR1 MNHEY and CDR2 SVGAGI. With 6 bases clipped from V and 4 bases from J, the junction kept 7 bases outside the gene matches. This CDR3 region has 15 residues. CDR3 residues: CASRVQGVVTGELFF. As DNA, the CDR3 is TGTGCCAGCAGAGTACAGGGGGTGGTCACCGGGGAGCTGTTTTTT.

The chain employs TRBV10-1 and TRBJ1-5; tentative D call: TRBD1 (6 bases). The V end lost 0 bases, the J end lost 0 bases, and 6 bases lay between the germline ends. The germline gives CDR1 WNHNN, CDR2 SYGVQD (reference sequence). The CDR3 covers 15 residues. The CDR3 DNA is TGCGCCAGCAGTGAGTCCAGGGGTAGCAATCAGCCCCAGCATTTT. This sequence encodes CASSESRGSNQPQHF.

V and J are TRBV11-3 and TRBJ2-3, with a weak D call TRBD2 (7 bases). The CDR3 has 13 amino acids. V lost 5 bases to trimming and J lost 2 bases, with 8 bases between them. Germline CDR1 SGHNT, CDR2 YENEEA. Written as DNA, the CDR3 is TGTGCCAGCAGCGCGGGGGCCACAGATACGCAGTATTTT. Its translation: CASSAGATDTQYF.

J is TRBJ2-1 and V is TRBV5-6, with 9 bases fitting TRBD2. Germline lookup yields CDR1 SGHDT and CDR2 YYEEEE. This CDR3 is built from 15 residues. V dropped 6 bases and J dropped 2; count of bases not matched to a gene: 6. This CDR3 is CASNSGLAPYNEQFF. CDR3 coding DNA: TGTGCCAGCAATTCGGGACTAGCACCCTACAATGAGCAGTTCTTC.